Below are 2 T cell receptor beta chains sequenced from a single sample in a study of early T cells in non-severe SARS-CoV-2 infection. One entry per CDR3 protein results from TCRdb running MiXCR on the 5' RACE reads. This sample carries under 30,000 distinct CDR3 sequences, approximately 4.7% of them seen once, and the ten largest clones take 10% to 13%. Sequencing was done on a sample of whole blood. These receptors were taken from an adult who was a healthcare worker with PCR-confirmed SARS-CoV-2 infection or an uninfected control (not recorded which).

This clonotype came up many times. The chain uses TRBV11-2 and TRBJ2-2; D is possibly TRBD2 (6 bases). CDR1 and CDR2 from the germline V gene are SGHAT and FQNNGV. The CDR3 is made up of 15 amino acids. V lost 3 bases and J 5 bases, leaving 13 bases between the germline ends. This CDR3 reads CASSFRDSATGELFF. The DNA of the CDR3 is TGTGCCAGCAGCTTCCGGGACTCCGCAACCGGGGAGCTGTTTTTT.

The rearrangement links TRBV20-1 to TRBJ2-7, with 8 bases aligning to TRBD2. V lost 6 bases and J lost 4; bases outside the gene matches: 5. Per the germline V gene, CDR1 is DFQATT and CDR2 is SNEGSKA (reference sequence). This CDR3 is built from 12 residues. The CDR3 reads CSASGSRYEQYF. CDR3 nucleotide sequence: TGCAGTGCGAGCGGGAGTCGGTACGAGCAGTACTTC.